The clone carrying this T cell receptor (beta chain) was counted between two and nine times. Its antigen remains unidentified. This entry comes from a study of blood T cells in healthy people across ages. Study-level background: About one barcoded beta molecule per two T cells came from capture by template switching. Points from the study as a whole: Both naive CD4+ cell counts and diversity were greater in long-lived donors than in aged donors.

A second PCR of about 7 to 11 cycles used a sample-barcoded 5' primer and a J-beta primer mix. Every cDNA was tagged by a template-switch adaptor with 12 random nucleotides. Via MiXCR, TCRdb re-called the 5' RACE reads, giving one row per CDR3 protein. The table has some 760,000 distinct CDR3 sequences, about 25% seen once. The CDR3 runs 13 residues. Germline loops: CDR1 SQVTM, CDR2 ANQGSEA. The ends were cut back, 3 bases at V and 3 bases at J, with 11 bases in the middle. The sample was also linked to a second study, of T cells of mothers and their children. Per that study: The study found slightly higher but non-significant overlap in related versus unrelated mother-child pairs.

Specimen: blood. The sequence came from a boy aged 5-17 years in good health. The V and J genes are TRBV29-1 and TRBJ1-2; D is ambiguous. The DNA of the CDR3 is TGCAGCGTTGACTCGGGTGGGGACTATGGCTACACCTTC. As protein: CSVDSGGDYGYTF.